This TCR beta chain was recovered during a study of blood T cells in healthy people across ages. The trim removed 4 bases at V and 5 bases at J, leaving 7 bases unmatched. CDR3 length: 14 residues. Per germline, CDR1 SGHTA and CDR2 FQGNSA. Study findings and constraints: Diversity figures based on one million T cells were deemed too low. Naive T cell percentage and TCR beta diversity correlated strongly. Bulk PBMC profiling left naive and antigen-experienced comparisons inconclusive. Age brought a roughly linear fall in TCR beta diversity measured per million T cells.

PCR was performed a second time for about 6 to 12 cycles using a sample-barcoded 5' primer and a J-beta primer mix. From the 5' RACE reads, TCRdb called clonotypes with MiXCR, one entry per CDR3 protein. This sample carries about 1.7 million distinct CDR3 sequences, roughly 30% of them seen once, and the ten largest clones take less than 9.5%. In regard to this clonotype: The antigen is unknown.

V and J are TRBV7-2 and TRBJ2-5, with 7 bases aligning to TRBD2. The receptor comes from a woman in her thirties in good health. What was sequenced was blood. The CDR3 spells CASSSAWGGETQYF. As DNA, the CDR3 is TGTGCCAGCAGCTCTGCCTGGGGAGGGGAGACCCAGTACTTC.